The rows below give T cell receptor beta chains drawn from one sample of a study of CD8 T cells in ankylosing spondylitis. TCRdb reprocessed the 5' RACE reads with MiXCR, giving one entry per CDR3 protein. The table lists some 350,000 distinct CDR3 sequences, approximately 14% of them singletons. The sequenced material came from blood, either unsorted or a sorted T cell fraction (not recorded which). Receptors originate from a male donor with ankylosing spondylitis or in good health (not recorded which). CDR3s include the opening cysteine and the closing phenylalanine or tryptophan. Fields, in order: J gene, V gene, clone size, D gene, CDR3 DNA, CDR3 protein. A D gene is named only where the DNA matches it firmly. Size is stated for part of the rows, as once, few or many counts, or as a class when the clone is expanded.

j_call: TRBJ2-1
v_call: TRBV3-1
clone_size: few
d_call: -
cdr3_nt: TGTGCCAGCAGCCAATCGCGAGAGCAGTTCTTC
cdr3_aa: CASSQSREQFF

j_call: TRBJ2-3
v_call: TRBV20-1
clone_size: few
d_call: TRBD2
cdr3_nt: TGCAGTGCTAGAGCGGGACTAGCGGGAGGGTTCGATACGCAGTATTTT
cdr3_aa: CSARAGLAGGFDTQYF

j_call: TRBJ2-7
v_call: TRBV12-3/TRBV12-4
clone_size: few
d_call: TRBD1
cdr3_nt: TGTGCCAGCCGACCCCGAACAGGGGCCAACGAGCAGTACTTC
cdr3_aa: CASRPRTGANEQYF

j_call: TRBJ2-2
v_call: TRBV30
clone_size: -
d_call: -
cdr3_nt: TGTGCCTGGTCTGGGGGAGCCGGGGAGCTGTTTTTT
cdr3_aa: CAWSGGAGELFF

j_call: TRBJ2-7
v_call: TRBV11-2
clone_size: -
d_call: -
cdr3_nt: TGTGCCAGCAGCCCTTCCCTGGAGGGGGGACTTTCCTACGAGCAGTACTTC
cdr3_aa: CASSPSLEGGLSYEQYF

j_call: TRBJ1-1
v_call: TRBV6-2/TRBV6-3
clone_size: -
d_call: -
cdr3_nt: TGTGCCAGCAGTTCTAAAAGCCAAGCTTTCTTT
cdr3_aa: CASSSKSQAFF

j_call: TRBJ2-5
v_call: TRBV6-1
clone_size: -
d_call: -
cdr3_nt: TGTGCCAGCAGTGAACAGCGAGAGACCCAGTACTTC
cdr3_aa: CASSEQRETQYF

j_call: TRBJ2-7
v_call: TRBV29-1
clone_size: -
d_call: -
cdr3_nt: TGCAGCGTTAGACTCCTCAGCTCCTACGAGCAGTACTTC
cdr3_aa: CSVRLLSSYEQYF

j_call: TRBJ2-7
v_call: TRBV12-3/TRBV12-4
clone_size: many
d_call: TRBD2
cdr3_nt: TGTGCCAGCAGGCTAGCGGGATTGAGCGAGCAGTACTTC
cdr3_aa: CASRLAGLSEQYF

j_call: TRBJ1-1
v_call: TRBV2
clone_size: few
d_call: -
cdr3_nt: TGTGCCGGATCCAGGGAGCCCTTTGCTTTCTTT
cdr3_aa: CAGSREPFAFF

j_call: TRBJ1-4
v_call: TRBV7-2
clone_size: -
d_call: -
cdr3_nt: TGTGCCAGCAGCAGATCAGGATCAACTAATGAAAAACTGTTTTTT
cdr3_aa: CASSRSGSTNEKLFF

j_call: TRBJ2-3
v_call: TRBV12-5
clone_size: -
d_call: TRBD2
cdr3_nt: TGTGCTAGTGCCCTGGGGACTAGCGGGTACACAGATACGCAGTATTTT
cdr3_aa: CASALGTSGYTDTQYF

j_call: TRBJ2-1
v_call: TRBV4-1
clone_size: once
d_call: TRBD2
cdr3_nt: TGCGCCAGCAGCCAAGTTTTCCCGGAGCGGGAGGGCAGGTTTAGAAATGAGCAGTTCTTC
cdr3_aa: CASSQVFPEREGRFRNEQFF

j_call: TRBJ1-2
v_call: TRBV12-3/TRBV12-4
clone_size: many
d_call: -
cdr3_nt: TGTGCCAGCAGTTTATTCATGGGTGGCTACACCTTC
cdr3_aa: CASSLFMGGYTF